This T cell receptor (beta chain) comes out of a study of early stage breast cancer tumors. The V gene lost 5 bases and the J gene lost 8 bases, with 14 bases spanning the gap. Germline assignment: CDR1 LGHNT and CDR2 FRNRAP. The CDR3 consists of 13 residues. Of note for this clone: Antigen unknown.

Each sample had two DNA replicates, 0.45 to 0.65 ug blood or roughly 1.4 ug tissue. Sequencing used immunoSEQ multiplex PCR; TCRdb keeps in-frame clones, though not all of them. This sample yields around 41,000 clones, of which about 78% are seen a single time; about 7.8% belongs to the top ten. Study-wide findings and caveats: Blood repertoires resembled normal breast more than tumor. Most shared enriched TCRB sequences were commonly generated ones.

Sequenced sample: blood. This rearrangement joins TRBV12-5 to TRBJ2-3; tentatively, D is TRBD2 (5 bases). The TCR comes from a person between 50 and 60 years old with breast cancer. CDR3 residues: CASGRETAGTQYF. CDR3 coding DNA: TGTGCTAGTGGTAGGGAGACCGCCGGTACGCAGTATTTT.